This passage covers 7 T cell receptor beta chains from one sample sequenced in a study of T cell clonality in common variable immunodeficiency (dated by TCRdb to the mid-2010s). The protocol used for the library was the immunoSEQ multiplex PCR assay. The immuneACCESS repertoire file appears here via TCRdb, limited to in-frame rearrangements. These files lack a portion of the clones; in checked studies, under half of the deficit traces to unresolved V genes, and the cause of the others is not known. The table puts about 32,000 clones in this sample, none counted just once. About 9.5% of the sample lies in the top ten. Sequenced: peripheral blood mononuclear cells. These receptors were taken from a person between 18 and 70 years old in good health.

Worth noting for this clone: The read stops 3 residues short of the end of the CDR3; the missing end is completed from the germline J gene. The rearrangement joins TRBV2 to TRBJ2-3; TRBD1 aligns across 7 bases. From germline, CDR1 is SNHLY and CDR2 FYNNEI. This CDR3 has 15 amino acids. CDR3 in amino acids: CASSQGGPSNQPQYF. The DNA read from the CDR3 is TGTGCCAGCAGCCAAGGGGGCCCTAGCAATCAGCCG. The full variable domain, its missing parts supplied by reference TRBV2 and TRBJ2-3, is EPEVTQTPSHQVTQMGQEVILRCVPISNHLYFYWYRQILGQKVEFLVSFYNNEISEKSEIFDDQFSVERPDGSNFTLKIRSTKLEDSAMYFCASSQGGPSNQPQYFGPGTRLTVL.

This clone came up many times. The CDR3 goes on 3 residues after the read ends, and that part is filled in from the germline J gene. The chain couples TRBV28 to TRBJ2-5; 15 bases align to TRBD2. After removal of 1 base from V and 2 bases from J, the junction contained 14 bases not matched to a gene. This CDR3 is built from 21 residues. In germline, CDR1 is MDHEN, CDR2 SYDVKM. CDR3 sequence: CASSLFGQPGLAGGGQETQYF. CDR3 bases read: TGTGCCAGCAGTTTATTCGGACAGCCTGGACTAGCGGGAGGGGGTCAAGAGACC.

This clone was recorded many times. The read is 3 residues too short to cover the CDR3 end, so that end is filled in from the germline J gene. The V and J genes are TRBV2 and TRBJ2-1; 8 bases align to TRBD2. The junction had 9 bases not matched to a gene; V was cut back by 9 bases and J by 8 bases. CDR1 SNHLY and CDR2 FYNNEI come from the germline V gene. CDR3 length: 13 amino acids. This CDR3 is CASRGAGEDEQFF. Partial CDR3 DNA: TGTGCCAGTCGGGGAGCGGGAGAGGATGAG.

This clone appeared many times. One end of the junction varies from germline; a read error may be responsible. The CDR3 goes on 3 residues after the read ends, and that part is filled in from the germline J gene. This chain links TRBV7-7 with TRBJ2-2; the match to TRBD2 covers 10 bases. The CDR3 spans 17 residues. Germline CDR1 and CDR2: SSHAT and FNYEAQ (reference sequence). The CDR3 spells CASSLSGRAFNTGELFF. CDR3 bases read: TGTGCTAGCAGCTTGAGCGGGAGGGCCTTCAACACCGGGGAG. The variable domain in full, with the rest retrieved from reference TRBV7-7 and TRBJ2-2, is GAGVSQSPRYKVTKRGQDVTLRCDPISSHATLYWYQQALGQGPEFLTYFNYEAQPDKSGLPSDRFSAERPEGSISTLTIQRTEQRDSAMYRCASSLSGRAFNTGELFFGEGSRLTVL.

Turning to this clone: The read ends 3 residues shy of where the CDR3 ends; the end is completed using the germline J gene. The rearrangement joins TRBV6-1 to TRBJ1-2; 8 bases fit TRBD1. Germline V CDR1 and CDR2: MNHNS, SASEGT. The CDR3 is made up of 14 amino acids. Partial CDR3 DNA: TGTGCCAGCAGTGAACCAGGGGGCGCAGATACC. Its protein product is CASSEPGGADT. The full CDR3 protein is CASSEPGGADTYTF.

This clone was seen ten or more times. The CDR3 end falls 3 residues outside the read, so it is completed with the germline J gene. The rearrangement links TRBV20-1 to TRBJ2-2, with D perhaps TRBD2 (6 bases). Germline CDR1 reads DFQATT; CDR2 reads SNEGSKA (reference sequence). V was pared by 2 bases and J by 6 bases, with 13 bases between. The CDR3 length is 14 residues. CDR3 DNA (partial): TGCAGTGCTAGACACGGTTTAGCGGCCGGGGAG. It encodes CSARHGLAAGE. The CDR3 in full is CSARHGLAAGELFF.

Concerning this clone: The CDR3 extends 3 residues past the end of the read, so its final part is completed from the germline J gene. The chain is built from TRBV7-9 and TRBJ1-2, with unresolved D. This CDR3 contains 14 residues. Germline CDR1 reads SEHNR; CDR2 reads FQNEAQ (reference sequence). The covered CDR3 bases are TGTGCCAGCAGGACTAGCGGGAGCGCCTACGAC. It yields the protein CASRTSGSAYD. The full CDR3 reads CASRTSGSAYDYTF.